One and the same sample provided the 17 T cell receptor beta chains below, sequenced in a study of PD-L1 blockade in urothelial cancer. Here immunoSEQ multiplex PCR was the method, and the copy in TCRdb shows in-frame clones only, minus some. The sample lists 30,000 to 45,000 clones, 80% to 95% seen once, with around 7.7% in the top ten. The sample in question was PBMCs, obtained around atezolizumab (anti-PD-L1) treatment. The source is a man in his sixties or seventies with urothelial cancer.

The chain carries TRBV28 and TRBJ2-1; TRBD2 matches at 8 bases. This CDR3 spans 18 amino acids. The V and J ends lost 2 bases and 7 bases, in that order; junction bases with no gene match: 16. CDR1 MDHEN and CDR2 SYDVKM come from the germline V gene. The CDR3 bases are TGTGCCAGCAGTTTAAAGGGCGTAACTAGCGGTATTCGAAATGAGCAGTTCTTC. This gives the protein CASSLKGVTSGIRNEQFF. Drawing the rest from reference TRBV28 and TRBJ2-1, the complete variable domain is DVKVTQSSRYLVKRTGEKVFLECVQDMDHENMFWYRQDPGLGLRLIYFSYDVKMKEKGDIPEGYSVSREKKERFSLILESASTNQTSMYLCASSLKGVTSGIRNEQFFGPGTRLTVL.

In its sample, this clone was seen once. V and J are TRBV5-6 and TRBJ2-1; 7 bases match TRBD2. Germline V gene data show CDR1 as SGHDT and CDR2 as YYEEEE. J gave up 0 bases and V 0 bases, and 3 bases lay outside the gene matches. CDR3 size: 16 residues. The CDR3 loop is CASSLGTSVSYNEQFF. Written as DNA, the CDR3 is TGTGCCAGCAGCTTGGGAACTAGCGTCTCCTACAATGAGCAGTTCTTC.

The chain recombines TRBV18 with TRBJ2-6; TRBD1 matches at 11 bases. The CDR3 runs to 18 residues. Germline values: CDR1 KGHSH, CDR2 LQKENI. V was pared by 1 base and J by 0 bases, with 2 bases of the junction left unmatched. CDR3 sequence reads: CASSPRTGGTSGANVLTF. The DNA of the CDR3 is TGTGCCAGCTCACCACGGACAGGGGGCACCTCTGGGGCCAACGTCCTGACTTTC.

The rearrangement uses TRBV9 and TRBJ2-7; D is possibly TRBD1 (6 bases). The V gene's germline CDR1 is SGDLS and CDR2 YYNGEE. This CDR3 has 15 residues. V gave up 0 bases and J gave up 5 bases, with 15 bases separating them. The DNA for the CDR3 is TGTGCCAGCAGCGTAGTGGGGGCGAGGAGCGACGAGCAGTACTTC. Amino acid sequence: CASSVVGARSDEQYF.

This clone was counted once. The genes are TRBV6-4 and TRBJ1-1, with D possibly being TRBD1 (5 bases). CDR3 length: 14 amino acids. Trimming removed 7 bases at V and 3 bases at J, with 15 bases between. Germline CDR1 reads MRHNA; CDR2 reads SNTAGT. The CDR3 spells CASTERGGYTEAFF. CDR3 nucleotides: TGTGCCAGCACCGAGCGGGGGGGATACACTGAAGCTTTCTTT.

The chain uses TRBV28 and TRBJ2-7; 11 bases match TRBD2. The V gene end was trimmed by 6 bases and the J gene end by 3 bases; junction bases not matched to a gene: 7. The germline V gene has CDR1 MDHEN and CDR2 SYDVKM. The CDR3 consists of 15 residues. The CDR3 DNA reads TGTGCCAGCAGCCTGGACACTAGCGGGAGCTACGAGCAGTACTTC. This codes for CASSLDTSGSYEQYF.

CDR3 sequence (DNA): TGTGCCAGCAGCCTGCGAGGGGGAAGGGGTACCTACGAGCAGTACTTC. It encodes CASSLRGGRGTYEQYF. This rearrangement joins TRBV5-5 to TRBJ2-7; D is possibly TRBD1 (6 bases). Germline loops: CDR1 SGHKS, CDR2 YYEKEE (reference sequence). The CDR3 loop spans 16 amino acids. The V end lost 4 bases, the J end lost 2 bases, and 19 bases lay between the germline ends. The full variable domain, rest sourced from reference TRBV5-5 and TRBJ2-7, is DAGVTQSPTHLIKTRGQQVTLRCSPISGHKSVSWYQQVLGQGPQFIFQYYEKEERGRGNFPDRFSARQFPNYSSELNVNALLLGDSALYLCASSLRGGRGTYEQYFGPGTRLTVT.

The V call is TRBV28, the J call TRBJ2-1, with D tentatively TRBD1 (6 bases). Deletions cut 5 bases from V and 4 bases from J, with 21 bases between. The CDR3 runs to 17 residues. Germline loops: CDR1 MDHEN, CDR2 SYDVKM. The CDR3 DNA follows: TGTGCCAGCAGTCCCCCGGTCCAGGGGTCCTTTTACAATGAGCAGTTCTTC. It is translated as CASSPPVQGSFYNEQFF.

By proportion, this clone is medium-sized. The gene calls are TRBV2 and TRBJ2-1; no clear D gene. The CDR3 is made up of 15 amino acids. From germline, CDR1 is SNHLY and CDR2 FYNNEI. V was clipped by 2 bases and J by 0 bases, with 8 bases between them. The CDR3, as DNA: TGTGCCAGCAGTGAACAGGATAGCTCCTACAATGAGCAGTTCTTC. Residues: CASSEQDSSYNEQFF. Filled out from reference TRBV2 and TRBJ2-1, the complete variable domain reads EPEVTQTPSHQVTQMGQEVILRCVPISNHLYFYWYRQILGQKVEFLVSFYNNEISEKSEIFDDQFSVERPDGSNFTLKIRSTKLEDSAMYFCASSEQDSSYNEQFFGPGTRLTVL.

J is TRBJ2-5 and V is TRBV18; TRBD1 matches 11 bases. Germline V gene sequence: CDR1 KGHSH, CDR2 LQKENI. The ends lost 2 bases at V and 5 bases at J; junction bases unmatched: 10. The CDR3 covers 17 residues. The CDR3 region has the DNA TGTGCCAGCTCACCAAACTTTCGGACAGGGGGCAGCGAGACCCAGTACTTC. Translation gives CASSPNFRTGGSETQYF.

This chain connects TRBV29-1 to TRBJ2-2, with D perhaps matching TRBD1 (5 bases). Germline CDR1 SQVTM, CDR2 ANQGSEA. Trimming removed 7 bases from V and 1 base from J, with 10 bases in between. The length of the CDR3 is 13 residues. This chain's CDR3 is CSAQGQNTGELFF. The DNA for the CDR3 is TGCAGCGCTCAGGGTCAGAACACCGGGGAGCTGTTTTTT.

The rearrangement uses TRBV28 and TRBJ2-6, with D unclear. CDR1 and CDR2 from the germline V gene are MDHEN and SYDVKM. The CDR3 is 13 residues long. Trimming stripped 8 bases from V and 1 base from J, with 6 bases between. The CDR3 nucleotides read TGTGCCAGCGGCTTATCTGGGGCCAACGTCCTGACTTTC. Translating gives CASGLSGANVLTF.

The J gene is TRBJ2-1, the V gene TRBV4-1; perhaps TRBD1 as D (6 bases). The V end was cut by 0 bases, the J end by 2 bases, with 14 bases between. The CDR3 runs to 17 residues. CDR1 and CDR2 from the germline V gene are MGHRA and YSYEKL. The CDR3, as DNA: TGCGCCAGCAGCCAAGAGGGGGCGGCCTCTCCCTACAATGAGCAGTTCTTC. This codes for CASSQEGAASPYNEQFF.

This clone was seen once. V is TRBV15 and J is TRBJ1-6, with D perhaps matching TRBD1 (6 bases). Germline V lookup: CDR1 LNHNV, CDR2 YYDKDF (reference sequence). The V gene lost 1 base and the J gene lost 6 bases, with 7 bases spanning the gap. This CDR3 is 14 amino acids long. CDR3 region: CATSRGQANSPLHF. Here the CDR3 DNA reads TGTGCCACCAGCAGAGGACAGGCTAATTCACCCCTCCACTTT.

This chain connects TRBV27 to TRBJ2-7; D remains ambiguous. Between the trimmed V and J ends, which lost 6 bases and 3 bases, there was a span of 18 bases. Looked up from germline, CDR1 is MNHEY and CDR2 is SMNVEV (reference sequence). This CDR3 has 15 amino acids. The DNA for the CDR3 is TGTGCCAGCAGCCCCGGTTCTTCCGCGAGCTACGAGCAGTACTTC. This gives the protein CASSPGSSASYEQYF.

This clone came up once. The rearrangement uses TRBV28 and TRBJ2-7, with D possibly being TRBD2 (6 bases). The CDR3 is 14 residues long. The germline V gene encodes CDR1 MDHEN and CDR2 SYDVKM. With 2 bases removed from V and 5 bases from J, the gap between germline ends came to 13 bases. Here the CDR3 DNA reads TGTGCCAGCAGTTTAGCGGGGATAGGCAACGAGCAGTACTTC. Translated, it gives CASSLAGIGNEQYF.

The rearrangement uses TRBV19 and TRBJ2-5; TRBD2 agrees at 9 bases. Germline V lookup: CDR1 LNHDA, CDR2 SQIVND (reference sequence). Trimming cost V 7 bases and J 5 bases; bases outside gene matches: 11. The CDR3 covers 15 residues. The DNA of the CDR3 is TGTGCCAGTACCCCCGGGACTAGCTCGGGGGAGACCCAGTACTTC. Translating it yields CASTPGTSSGETQYF.